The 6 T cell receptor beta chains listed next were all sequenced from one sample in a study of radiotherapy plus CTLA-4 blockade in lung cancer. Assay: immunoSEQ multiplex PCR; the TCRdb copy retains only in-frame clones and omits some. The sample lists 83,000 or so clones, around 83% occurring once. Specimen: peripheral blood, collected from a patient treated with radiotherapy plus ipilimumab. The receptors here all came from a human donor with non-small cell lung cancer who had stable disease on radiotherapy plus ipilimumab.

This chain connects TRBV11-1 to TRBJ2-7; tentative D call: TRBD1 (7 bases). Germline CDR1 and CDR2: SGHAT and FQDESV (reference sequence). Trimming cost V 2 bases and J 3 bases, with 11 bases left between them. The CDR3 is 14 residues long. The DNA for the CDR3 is TGTGCCAGCAGCTTACAGGGGGGCGGCTACGAGCAGTACTTC. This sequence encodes CASSLQGGGYEQYF.

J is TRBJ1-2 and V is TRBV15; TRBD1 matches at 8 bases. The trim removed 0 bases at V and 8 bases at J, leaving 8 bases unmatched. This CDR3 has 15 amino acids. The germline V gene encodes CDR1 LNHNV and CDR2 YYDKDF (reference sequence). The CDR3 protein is CATSREQRQGLGYTF. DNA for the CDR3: TGTGCCACCAGCAGAGAACAAAGACAGGGGCTAGGCTACACCTTC.

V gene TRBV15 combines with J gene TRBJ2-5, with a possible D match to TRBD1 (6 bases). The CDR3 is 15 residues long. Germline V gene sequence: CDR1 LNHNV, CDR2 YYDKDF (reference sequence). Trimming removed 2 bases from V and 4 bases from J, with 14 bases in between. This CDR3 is CATSRPGQPGETQYF. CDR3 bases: TGTGCCACCAGCAGACCCGGACAGCCCGGAGAGACCCAGTACTTC.

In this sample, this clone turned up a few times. For the CDR3, the DNA is TGTGCCAGTAGTATTAAACGGAACACTGAAGCTTTCTTT. Amino acid sequence: CASSIKRNTEAFF. This chain joins TRBV19 and TRBJ1-1; D is ambiguous. Germline V gene sequence: CDR1 LNHDA, CDR2 SQIVND (reference sequence). V lost 3 bases, J lost 1 base, and 6 bases lay in between. This CDR3 is 13 amino acids long.

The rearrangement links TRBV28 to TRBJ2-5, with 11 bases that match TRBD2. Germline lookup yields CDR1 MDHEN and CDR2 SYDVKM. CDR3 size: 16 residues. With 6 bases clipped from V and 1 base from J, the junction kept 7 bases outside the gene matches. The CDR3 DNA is TGTGCCAGCAGATCACCTAGCGGGGGGAGCCAAGAGACCCAGTACTTC. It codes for CASRSPSGGSQETQYF.

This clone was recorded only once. The CDR3 DNA reads TGTGCCAGCTCACCACGGGGAGGATGGACTGAAGCTTTCTTT. It encodes CASSPRGGWTEAFF. This chain joins TRBV18 and TRBJ1-1, with D hard to call. Germline CDR1 and CDR2: KGHSH and LQKENI. The germline V and J ends were trimmed by 1 base and 5 bases, with 11 bases remaining between them. The CDR3 covers 14 residues.